This paragraph covers one T cell receptor beta chain sequence. These data originate in a study of blood T cell repertoires in COVID-19. Study-wide background: Spain, Italy and the United States supplied samples that represented acute and convalescent COVID-19. T cells, B-cell-depleted T cells, or PBMCs supplied cDNA or gDNA.

Trimming cost V 0 bases and J 2 bases, with 12 bases left between them. The CDR3 has 16 residues. Germline V CDR1 and CDR2: MNHEY, SVGAGI. In the original processing: Estimation of nucleated cell counts was performed using reference gene primer amplification. The table came from immunoSEQ multiplex PCR; TCRdb's copy has only in-frame clones and leaves some out. V, J and clone size were drawn from that table, and D and trimming were deduced from the DNA. This sample has about 97,000 clones, with 87% found just once. The rearrangement joins TRBV6-5 to TRBJ2-3, with D possibly being TRBD2 (6 bases). This clonotype originated in a human donor in a cohort sampled during active COVID-19. Sample: peripheral blood. The CDR3: CASSYSGSGFTDTQYF. For the CDR3, the DNA is TGTGCCAGCAGTTACTCGGGGAGCGGGTTCACAGATACGCAGTATTTT.